The clone carrying this T cell receptor (beta chain) has a handful of counts. Its antigen is unknown. This record comes from a study of beta chain features in type 1 diabetes. cDNA synthesis used the whole RNA isolate, giving expressed TCRB sequences. Sequenced by immunoSEQ multiplex PCR; TCRdb stores in-frame clones only, minus some. The table lists around 300,000 clones, approximately 15% of them singletons. This CDR3 comprises 16 residues. The germline V gene has CDR1 SGHRS and CDR2 YFSETQ. With 4 bases clipped from V and 1 base from J, the junction kept 8 bases outside the gene matches. Study findings and constraints: Patients with Type 1 diabetes showed moderately but significantly shorter TCRB CDR3s in all four CD4+ subsets. Patients showed naive, central memory and Treg TCRB repertoires that appeared more similar than those of healthy donors. Insertion counts at VDJ junctions were lower in type 1 diabetes patients, who also showed more deletions there. Researchers cautioned that cDNA sequencing could over-represent cells with high TCR expression.

Sequencing was performed on naive CD4+ T cells from blood. The source of this sequence is a man aged 18-30 years with type 1 diabetes. The rearrangement uses TRBV5-1 and TRBJ2-7, with 10 bases aligning to TRBD1. As DNA, the CDR3 is TGCGCCAGCAGCGCAACCGGGACAGGGGTATCCTACGAGCAGTACTTC. Its translation: CASSATGTGVSYEQYF.